The 13 T cell receptor beta chains in this list originate from one sample, sequenced in a study of blood T cell repertoires in COVID-19. This table comes from immunoSEQ multiplex PCR, and its TCRdb copy is limited to in-frame clones, with some not included. Of tens of thousands of clones listed, roughly 85% were seen once; the top ten hold under 3.5%. Sequenced input: peripheral blood. Receptor source: a man in his 60s with acute or convalescent COVID-19.

This clone is a singleton in its sample. This sequence joins TRBV28 and TRBJ1-2, with D hard to call. V lost 2 bases to trimming and J lost 4 bases, with 11 bases between them. CDR3 length: 14 amino acids. Germline-derived CDR1 and CDR2 are MDHEN and SYDVKM. The CDR3 protein is CASSLETEVYGYTF. The CDR3 DNA reads as TGTGCCAGCAGTTTAGAAACGGAGGTCTATGGCTACACCTTC.

There are a few counts of this clone. The chain links TRBV19 to TRBJ2-1, with TRBD2 matching 10 bases. This CDR3 is 16 amino acids long. The germline V gene has CDR1 LNHDA and CDR2 SQIVND (reference sequence). DNA of the CDR3: TGTGCTTGTAGTACCCCCCTAGCGGGAGTAGGGAATGAGCAGTTCTTC. Its translation is CACSTPLAGVGNEQFF.

The chain has TRBV10-3 and TRBJ2-7; weak D call: TRBD2 (6 bases). The CDR3 runs 14 residues. The germline CDR1 and CDR2 sequences are ENHRY and SYGVKD. V was cut by 4 bases and J by 3 bases, with 13 bases left in between. Here the CDR3 DNA reads TGTGCCATCAGTGCGGGCGGGACGGTCTACGAGCAGTACTTC. It encodes CAISAGGTVYEQYF.

The V and J genes are TRBV5-1 and TRBJ2-7, with D possibly TRBD2 on 5 matching bases. This CDR3 is 15 amino acids long. With 4 bases removed from V and 3 bases from J, the gap between germline ends came to 17 bases. Germline V gene data show CDR1 as SGHRS and CDR2 as YFSETQ. DNA for the CDR3: TGCGCCAGCAGCCTATGGACGGGTGAGGGCTACGAGCAGTACTTC. Amino acids: CASSLWTGEGYEQYF.

The chain carries TRBV7-2 and TRBJ1-1; TRBD1 is a possible D gene (5 bases). V lost 4 bases and J lost 0, with 6 bases in between. The CDR3 length is 13 residues. Germline V gene lookup returns CDR1 SGHTA and CDR2 FQGNSA. CDR3 sequence: CASSSQVNTEAFF. The CDR3 nucleotides read TGTGCCAGCAGCTCACAGGTGAACACTGAAGCTTTCTTT.

The chain recombines TRBV7-9 with TRBJ2-3, with 7 positions matching TRBD2. The CDR3 consists of 15 residues. Germline trimming cut 4 bases from V and 4 bases from J; bases unmatched to any gene: 8. CDR1 and CDR2 from the germline V gene are SEHNR and FQNEAQ (reference sequence). CDR3 residues: CASSSASGNPDTQYF. The CDR3 DNA reads as TGTGCCAGCAGCTCAGCCAGCGGGAACCCAGATACGCAGTATTTT.

This chain connects TRBV12-3 or TRBV12-4 to TRBJ2-1; D uncertain. The CDR3 length is 13 residues. V lost 8 bases to trimming and J lost 6 bases, with 14 bases between them. The CDR3 bases are TGTGCCAGCCGACCCGCGGCCAGCAATGAGCAGTTCTTC. Amino acids: CASRPAASNEQFF.

This chain links TRBV4-3 with TRBJ2-5, with D perhaps TRBD2 (6 bases). CDR1 and CDR2 from the germline V gene are LGHNA and YSLEER. Between the trimmed V and J ends, which lost 1 base and 5 bases, there was a span of 8 bases. This CDR3 comprises 13 residues. The CDR3 DNA is TGCGCCAGCAGCCAAGGGCTAGCGGAGACCCAGTACTTC. It translates to CASSQGLAETQYF.

The chain is built from TRBV7-2 and TRBJ2-7; possibly TRBD1 for D (7 bases). The CDR3 has 14 amino acids. CDR1 SGHTA and CDR2 FQGNSA come from the germline V gene. V was clipped by 7 bases and J by 3 bases, with 16 bases between them. For the CDR3, the DNA is TGTGCCAGCAACGTGGCCAGGGGGGACTACGAGCAGTACTTC. Protein sequence: CASNVARGDYEQYF.

The chain has TRBV20-1 and TRBJ1-1; D ambiguous. Germline-derived CDR1 and CDR2 are DFQATT and SNEGSKA (reference sequence). Trimming stripped 8 bases from V and 4 bases from J, with 8 bases between. The CDR3 sequence is 10 residues long. The CDR3 bases are TGCAGTCCGCTAAGCACTGAAGCTTTCTTT. It encodes CSPLSTEAFF.

This clone was found a few times. This chain joins TRBV10-3 and TRBJ1-1; possible D gene TRBD1, 5 bases. The length of the CDR3 is 13 residues. The V gene lost 8 bases and the J gene lost 6 bases, with 16 bases spanning the gap. CDR1 is ENHRY and CDR2 is SYGVKD in the germline V gene. Here the CDR3 reads CAIGSGLSSEAFF. The CDR3 region has the DNA TGTGCCATCGGTTCAGGGTTAAGCTCTGAAGCTTTCTTT.

The chain couples TRBV13 to TRBJ2-1; 10 bases are shared with TRBD1. CDR3 size: 17 residues. Germline CDR1 reads PRHDT; CDR2 reads FYEKMQ (reference sequence). The V segment lost 4 bases and the J segment 9 bases; nucleotides outside the gene matches: 15. Here the CDR3 reads CASSSPPGTGAEGEQFF. Here the CDR3 DNA reads TGTGCCAGCAGCTCCCCTCCCGGGACAGGGGCCGAGGGTGAGCAGTTCTTC.

The chain links TRBV24-1 to TRBJ1-2; 11 bases line up with TRBD1. V gave up 3 bases and J gave up 4 bases; unmatched junction bases: 6. This CDR3 has 16 amino acids. Per germline, CDR1 KGHDR and CDR2 SFDVKD. The CDR3 protein is CATSDPGTGGIYGYTF. Written as DNA, the CDR3 is TGTGCCACCAGTGATCCCGGGACAGGGGGGATCTATGGCTACACCTTC.